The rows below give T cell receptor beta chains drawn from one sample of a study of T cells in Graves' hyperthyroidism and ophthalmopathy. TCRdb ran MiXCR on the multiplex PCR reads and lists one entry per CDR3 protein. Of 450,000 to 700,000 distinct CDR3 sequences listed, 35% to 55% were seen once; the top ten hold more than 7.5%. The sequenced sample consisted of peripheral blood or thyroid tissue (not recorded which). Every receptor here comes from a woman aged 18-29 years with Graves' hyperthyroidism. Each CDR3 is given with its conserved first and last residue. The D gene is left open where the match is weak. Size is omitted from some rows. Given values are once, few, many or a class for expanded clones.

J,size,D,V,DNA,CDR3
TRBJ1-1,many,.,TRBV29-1,TGCAGCGTGACGACAGGATCAAACACTGAAGCTTTCTTT,CSVTTGSNTEAFF
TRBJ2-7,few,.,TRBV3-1,TGTGCCAGCAGCCAAGATAATGGGTTCTACGAGCAGTACTTC,CASSQDNGFYEQYF
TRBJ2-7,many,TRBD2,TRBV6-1,TGTGCCAGCAGTGAGATAATTAGCGGGAGGGGTTACGAGCAGTACTTC,CASSEIISGRGYEQYF
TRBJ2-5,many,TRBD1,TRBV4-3,TGCGCCAGCAGCCTCGGGACAGGGGAGGTGGAGACCCAGTACTTC,CASSLGTGEVETQYF
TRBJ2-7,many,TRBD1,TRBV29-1,TGCAGCGTTGGGGGGTGGACAGGGGGAGAGCAGTACTTC,CSVGGWTGGEQYF
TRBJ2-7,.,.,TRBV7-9,TGTGCCAGCAGCTTGGGGGATCAGCCCCAGCAGTACTTC,CASSLGDQPQQYF
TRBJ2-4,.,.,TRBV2,TGTGCCAGCAGTGAAGCTTGGCGGAACTCAGCCAAAAACATTCAGTACTTC,CASSEAWRNSAKNIQYF
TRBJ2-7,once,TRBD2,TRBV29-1,TGCAGCAGTGCCCTCGTGTTCGGACTAGCGGTTTCGAGCTCCTACGAGCAGTACTTC,CSSALVFGLAVSSSYEQYF
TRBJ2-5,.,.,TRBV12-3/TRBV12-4,TGTGCCAACAGTTTGAGGGGGACTGTACAAGAGACCCAGTACTTC,CANSLRGTVQETQYF
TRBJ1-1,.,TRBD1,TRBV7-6,TGTGCCAGCAGCGCATCAGGGACAGGGGCTGCGAACACTGAAGCTTTCTTT,CASSASGTGAANTEAFF
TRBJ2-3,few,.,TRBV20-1,TGCAGTGCTCCAACTACGCCCCCCACAGATACGCAGTATTTT,CSAPTTPPTDTQYF
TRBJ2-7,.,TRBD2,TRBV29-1,TGCAGCTTGGGGACTAACTCCTACGAGCAGTACTTC,CSLGTNSYEQYF
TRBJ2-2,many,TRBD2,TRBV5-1,TGCGCCAGCACCGAATTAGCGGGCGCGCCCGGGGAGCTGTTTTTT,CASTELAGAPGELFF
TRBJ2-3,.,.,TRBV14,TGTGCCAGCAGCCAAGAAGGACGGGATACGCAGTATTTT,CASSQEGRDTQYF
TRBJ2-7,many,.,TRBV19,TGTGCCAGTAGTCCCTTCGGCGGTGTGGGGCTCTCCTACGAGCAGTACTTC,CASSPFGGVGLSYEQYF
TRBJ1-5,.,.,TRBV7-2,TGTGCCAGCAGTTTAGTCGCTGCTGTCGTTAGCAATCAGCCCCAGCATTTT,CASSLVAAVVSNQPQHF
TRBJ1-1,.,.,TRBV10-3,TGTGCCATCAAAGACTTGTACAATGAAGCTTTCTTT,CAIKDLYNEAFF
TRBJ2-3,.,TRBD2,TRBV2,TGTGCCAGCAGTGGGGACTGGCGGGAGAGGGAGGATACGCAGTATTTT,CASSGDWREREDTQYF
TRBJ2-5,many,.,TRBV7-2,TGTGCCAGCAGCTCAGCGAGTGTTGGGGGCCAAGAGACCCAGTACTTC,CASSSASVGGQETQYF
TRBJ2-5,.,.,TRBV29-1,TGCAGCGTTGGCCCTGAGGAGACCCAGTACTTC,CSVGPEETQYF
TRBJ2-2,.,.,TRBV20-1,TGCAGTGCCATCGAGGGAGACACCGGGGAGCTGTTTTTT,CSAIEGDTGELFF
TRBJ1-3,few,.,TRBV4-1,TGCGCCAGCAGCCGTTTGGTTTCTGGAAACACCATATATTTT,CASSRLVSGNTIYF
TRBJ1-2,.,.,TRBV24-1,TGTGCCACCCAACGAGGGGGAGCCTATGGCTACACCTTC,CATQRGGAYGYTF
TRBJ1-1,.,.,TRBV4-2,TGTGCCAGCAGCCAAGCGGCGGTAGGGATGGGGACTGAAGCTTTCTTT,CASSQAAVGMGTEAFF
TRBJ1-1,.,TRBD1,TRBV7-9,TGCGCCAGCAGCCAAGGGGGCCTGACAGGGGTCACTGAAGCTTTCTTT,CASSQGGLTGVTEAFF
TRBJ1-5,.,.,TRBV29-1,TGCAGCGTTGGGGACCGCAATCAGCCCCAGCATTTT,CSVGDRNQPQHF
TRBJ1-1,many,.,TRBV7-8,TGTGCCAGCAGCTTAGGAGGGCTCATGAACACTGAAGCTTTCTTT,CASSLGGLMNTEAFF
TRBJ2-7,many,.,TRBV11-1,TGTGCCAGCAGCTTAGCAGAACAGCACGAGCAGTACTTC,CASSLAEQHEQYF
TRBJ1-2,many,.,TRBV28,TGTGCCAGCAGTTTCCGGGACGGTCTCGGCTACACCTTC,CASSFRDGLGYTF
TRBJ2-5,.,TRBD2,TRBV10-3,TGTGCCATCAGTGAGTTCTCCCCCACTAGCGGGAGAATGGAGACCCAGTACTTC,CAISEFSPTSGRMETQYF
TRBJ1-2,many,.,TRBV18,TGTGCCAGCTCCGCTGGCCAGGGGACTGGCTACACCTTC,CASSAGQGTGYTF
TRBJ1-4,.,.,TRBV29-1,TGCAGCGTTGAGGACCTGAACAAGGTGTTTTTT,CSVEDLNKVFF
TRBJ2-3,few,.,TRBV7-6,TGTGCCAGCAGCTTGTGGAGCGGTACGCAGTATTTT,CASSLWSGTQYF
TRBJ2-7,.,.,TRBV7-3,TGTGCCAGCAGCCCGTCAGGGTCGGGAGTGAACGAGCAGTACTTC,CASSPSGSGVNEQYF
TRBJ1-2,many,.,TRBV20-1,TGCAGTGCTAGAGACCCCGAGCGTAACTATGGCTACACCTTC,CSARDPERNYGYTF
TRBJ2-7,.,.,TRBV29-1,TGCAGCGTAGGGGCAGACGGGCTCTACGAGCAGTACTTC,CSVGADGLYEQYF
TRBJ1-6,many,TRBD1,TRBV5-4,TGTGCCAGCAGTCGACGGACAGGGAGCTCCTATAATTCACCCCTCCACTTT,CASSRRTGSSYNSPLHF
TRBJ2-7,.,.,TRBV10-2,TGCGCCAGCAGTGAGTCCCAGGACCAGCAGTACTTC,CASSESQDQQYF
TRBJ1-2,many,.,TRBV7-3,TGTGCCAGCAGCTTAATCGGGGTCGGCTATGGCTACACCTTC,CASSLIGVGYGYTF
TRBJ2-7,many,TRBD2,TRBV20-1,TGCAGCGGGGGGACTAGCGGGATATCCTACGAGCAGTACTTC,CSGGTSGISYEQYF
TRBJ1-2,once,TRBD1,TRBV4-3,TGCGCCAGCAGCCAAGTGCCGGGACAGGGTCGTTATGGCTACACCTTC,CASSQVPGQGRYGYTF
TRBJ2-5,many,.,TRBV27,TGTGCCAGCAGTTCTCAACGACAGAGAGGGGAGACCCAGTACTTC,CASSSQRQRGETQYF
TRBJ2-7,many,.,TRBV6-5,TGTGCCAGCAGTAGCGCCAGAACCTACGAGCAGTACTTC,CASSSARTYEQYF
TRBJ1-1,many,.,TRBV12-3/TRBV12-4,TGTGCCAGCAGGGCAGGGTCCGGCACTGAAGCTTTCTTT,CASRAGSGTEAFF
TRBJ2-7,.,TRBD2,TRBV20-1,TGCAGTGCAGCCGGGACTAGCGGGGACTACGAGCAGTACTTC,CSAAGTSGDYEQYF
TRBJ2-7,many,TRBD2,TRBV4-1,TGTGCCAGCAGCCGAAGCCCTGGGCTAGCGGGATTCCACGAGCAGTACTTC,CASSRSPGLAGFHEQYF
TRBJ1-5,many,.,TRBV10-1,TGCGCCAGCAGTGAGGAGGGGGACCTCTTTGGAAGCAATCAGCCCCAGCATTTT,CASSEEGDLFGSNQPQHF
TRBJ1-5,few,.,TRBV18,TGTGCCAGCTCACCATCGAAAGGGGGTAGCAATCAGCCCCAGCATTTT,CASSPSKGGSNQPQHF